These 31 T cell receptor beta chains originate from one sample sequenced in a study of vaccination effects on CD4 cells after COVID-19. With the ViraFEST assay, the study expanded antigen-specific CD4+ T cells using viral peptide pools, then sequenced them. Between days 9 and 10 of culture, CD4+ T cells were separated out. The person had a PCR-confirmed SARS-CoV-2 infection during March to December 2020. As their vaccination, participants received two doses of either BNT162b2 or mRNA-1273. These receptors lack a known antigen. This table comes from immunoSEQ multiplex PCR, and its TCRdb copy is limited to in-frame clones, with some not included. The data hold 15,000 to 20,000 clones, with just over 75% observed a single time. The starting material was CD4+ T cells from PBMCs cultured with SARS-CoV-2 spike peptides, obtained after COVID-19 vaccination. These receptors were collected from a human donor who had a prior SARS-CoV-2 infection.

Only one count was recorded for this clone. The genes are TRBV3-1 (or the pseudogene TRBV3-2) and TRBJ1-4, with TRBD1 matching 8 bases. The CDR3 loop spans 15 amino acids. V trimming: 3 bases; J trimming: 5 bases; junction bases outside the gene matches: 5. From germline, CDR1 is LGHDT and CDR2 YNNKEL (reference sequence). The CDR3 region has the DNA TGTGCCAGCAGCCAGGGTAGACAGGGGAATGAAAAACTGTTTTTT. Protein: CASSQGRQGNEKLFF.

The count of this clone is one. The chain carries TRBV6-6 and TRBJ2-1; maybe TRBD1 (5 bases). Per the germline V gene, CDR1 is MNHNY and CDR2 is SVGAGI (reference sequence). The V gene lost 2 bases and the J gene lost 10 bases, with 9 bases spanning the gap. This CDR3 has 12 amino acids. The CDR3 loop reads CASSYRGWEQFF. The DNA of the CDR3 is TGTGCCAGCAGTTACAGGGGCTGGGAGCAGTTCTTC.

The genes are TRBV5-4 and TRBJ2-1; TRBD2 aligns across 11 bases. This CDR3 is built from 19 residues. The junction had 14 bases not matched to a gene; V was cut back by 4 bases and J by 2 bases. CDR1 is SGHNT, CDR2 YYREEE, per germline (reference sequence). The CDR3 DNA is TGTGCCAGCAGCACGGGCGGGGGGCTAGCGGGGGGAACCTACAATGAGCAGTTCTTC. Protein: CASSTGGGLAGGTYNEQFF.

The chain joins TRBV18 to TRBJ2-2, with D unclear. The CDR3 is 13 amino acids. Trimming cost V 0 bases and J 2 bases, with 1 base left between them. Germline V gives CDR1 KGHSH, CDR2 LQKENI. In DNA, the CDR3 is TGTGCCAGCTCACCACCTAACACCGGGGAGCTGTTTTTT. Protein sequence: CASSPPNTGELFF.

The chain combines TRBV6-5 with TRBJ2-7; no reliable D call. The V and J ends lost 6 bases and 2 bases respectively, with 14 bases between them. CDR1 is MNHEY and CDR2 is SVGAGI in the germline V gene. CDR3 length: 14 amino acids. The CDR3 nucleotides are TGTGCCAGCAGAACCTCCGGGTCTACCTACGAGCAGTACTTC. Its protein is CASRTSGSTYEQYF.

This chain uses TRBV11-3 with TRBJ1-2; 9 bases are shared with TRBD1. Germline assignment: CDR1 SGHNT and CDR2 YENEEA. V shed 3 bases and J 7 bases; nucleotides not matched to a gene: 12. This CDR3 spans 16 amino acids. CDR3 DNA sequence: TGTGCCAGCAGCTTGTCGGGACAGGGAATTGCCGGTGGCTACACCTTC. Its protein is CASSLSGQGIAGGYTF.

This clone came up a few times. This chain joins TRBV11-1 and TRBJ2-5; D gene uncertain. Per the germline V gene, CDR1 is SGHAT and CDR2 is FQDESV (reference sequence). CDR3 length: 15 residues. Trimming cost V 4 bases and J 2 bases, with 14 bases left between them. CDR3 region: CASSSIGILQETQYF. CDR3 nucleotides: TGTGCCAGCAGCTCCATCGGAATACTGCAAGAGACCCAGTACTTC.

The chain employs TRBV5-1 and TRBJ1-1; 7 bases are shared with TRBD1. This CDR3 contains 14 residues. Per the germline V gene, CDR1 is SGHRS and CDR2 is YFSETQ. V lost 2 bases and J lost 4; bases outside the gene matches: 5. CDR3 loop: CASSFTGVTTEAFF. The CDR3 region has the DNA TGCGCCAGCAGCTTTACAGGGGTCACCACTGAAGCTTTCTTT.

CDR3 in DNA: TGTGCCAGCAGCCAATCCCAGGGTAATAGAGCAGATACGCAGTATTTT. It encodes CASSQSQGNRADTQYF. The chain has TRBV4-2 and TRBJ2-3; weak D call: TRBD1 (5 bases). Trimming stripped 2 bases from V and 4 bases from J, with 16 bases between. Germline CDR1 LGHNA, CDR2 YNFKEQ. The length of the CDR3 is 16 residues.

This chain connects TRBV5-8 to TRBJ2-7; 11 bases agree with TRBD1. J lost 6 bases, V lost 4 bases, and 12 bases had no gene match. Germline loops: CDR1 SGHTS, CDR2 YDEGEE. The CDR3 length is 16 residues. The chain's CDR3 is CASSLGTGGSYGEQYF. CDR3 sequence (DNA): TGTGCCAGCAGCCTCGGGACAGGGGGAAGTTATGGCGAGCAGTACTTC.

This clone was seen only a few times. Written as DNA, the CDR3 is TGTGCCAGTAGCAGTATACGTCTTCGGCACAGGGGTGGCACCGGGGAGCTGTTTTTT. Its translation: CASSSIRLRHRGGTGELFF. The chain joins TRBV19 to TRBJ2-2; 7 positions agree with TRBD1. This CDR3 spans 19 amino acids. Trimming cost V 6 bases and J 4 bases; bases outside gene matches: 20. Germline CDR1 LNHDA, CDR2 SQIVND (reference sequence).

The DNA of the CDR3 is TGTGCCAGCACCCAAGTCTCAGGGAATGGCTACACCTTC. Residues: CASTQVSGNGYTF. V usage is TRBV11-3 and J usage is TRBJ1-2; tentative D call: TRBD1 (5 bases). The V gene's germline CDR1 is SGHNT and CDR2 YENEEA. The CDR3 is made up of 13 amino acids. V shed 7 bases and J shed 6 bases, with 15 bases lying between them. Variable domain in full (rest from reference TRBV11-3 and TRBJ1-2): EAGVVQSPRYKIIEKKQPVAFWCNPISGHNTLYWYLQNLGQGPELLIRYENEEAVDDSQLPKDRFSAERLKGVDSTLKIQPAELGDSAVYLCASTQVSGNGYTFGSGTRLTVV.

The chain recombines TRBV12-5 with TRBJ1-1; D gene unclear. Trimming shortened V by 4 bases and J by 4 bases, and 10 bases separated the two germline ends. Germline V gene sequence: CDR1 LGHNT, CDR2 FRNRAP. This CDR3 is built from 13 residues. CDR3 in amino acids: CASGSYLGTEAFF. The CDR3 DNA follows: TGTGCTAGTGGTTCCTATCTCGGCACTGAAGCTTTCTTT.

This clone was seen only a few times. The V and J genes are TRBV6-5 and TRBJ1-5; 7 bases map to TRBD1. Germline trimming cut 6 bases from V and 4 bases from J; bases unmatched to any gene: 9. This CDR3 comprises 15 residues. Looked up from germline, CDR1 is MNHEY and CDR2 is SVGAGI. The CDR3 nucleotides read TGTGCCAGCAGGAAATGGCAACAGGGGAATCAGCCCCAGCATTTT. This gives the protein CASRKWQQGNQPQHF.

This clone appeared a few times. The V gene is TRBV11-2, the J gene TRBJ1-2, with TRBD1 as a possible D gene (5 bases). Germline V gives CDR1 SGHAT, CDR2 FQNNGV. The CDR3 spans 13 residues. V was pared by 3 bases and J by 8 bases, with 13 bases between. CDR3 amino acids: CASSFTGTQGYTF. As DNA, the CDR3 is TGTGCCAGCAGCTTTACCGGGACGCAAGGCTACACCTTC.

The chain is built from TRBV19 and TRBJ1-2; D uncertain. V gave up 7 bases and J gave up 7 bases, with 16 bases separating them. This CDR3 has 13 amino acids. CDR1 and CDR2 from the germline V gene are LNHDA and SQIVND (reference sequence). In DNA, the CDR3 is TGTGCCAGTATACAAGACGGGATGGTTGGCTACACCTTC. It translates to CASIQDGMVGYTF.

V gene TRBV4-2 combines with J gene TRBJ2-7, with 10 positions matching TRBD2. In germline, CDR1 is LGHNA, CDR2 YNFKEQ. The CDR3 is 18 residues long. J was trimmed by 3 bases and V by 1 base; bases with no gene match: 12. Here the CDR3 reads CASSQVSAHLAGVYEQYF. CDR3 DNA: TGTGCCAGCAGCCAAGTCTCGGCGCACCTAGCGGGGGTCTACGAGCAGTACTTC.

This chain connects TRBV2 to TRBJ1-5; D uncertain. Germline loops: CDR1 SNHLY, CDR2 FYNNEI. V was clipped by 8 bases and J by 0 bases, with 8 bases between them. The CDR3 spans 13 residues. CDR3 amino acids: CASARSSNQPQHF. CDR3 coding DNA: TGTGCCAGCGCGAGGTCTAGCAATCAGCCCCAGCATTTT. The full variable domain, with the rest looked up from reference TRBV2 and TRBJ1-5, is EPEVTQTPSHQVTQMGQEVILRCVPISNHLYFYWYRQILGQKVEFLVSFYNNEISEKSEIFDDQFSVERPDGSNFTLKIRSTKLEDSAMYFCASARSSNQPQHFGDGTRLSIL.

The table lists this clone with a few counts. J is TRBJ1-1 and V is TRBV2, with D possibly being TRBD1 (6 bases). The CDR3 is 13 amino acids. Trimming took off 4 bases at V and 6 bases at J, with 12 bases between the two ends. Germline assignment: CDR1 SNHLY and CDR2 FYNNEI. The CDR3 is CASSGYRDAEAFF. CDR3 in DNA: TGTGCCAGCAGTGGTTACAGGGACGCTGAAGCTTTCTTT. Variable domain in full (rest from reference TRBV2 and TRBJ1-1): EPEVTQTPSHQVTQMGQEVILRCVPISNHLYFYWYRQILGQKVEFLVSFYNNEISEKSEIFDDQFSVERPDGSNFTLKIRSTKLEDSAMYFCASSGYRDAEAFFGQGTRLTVV.

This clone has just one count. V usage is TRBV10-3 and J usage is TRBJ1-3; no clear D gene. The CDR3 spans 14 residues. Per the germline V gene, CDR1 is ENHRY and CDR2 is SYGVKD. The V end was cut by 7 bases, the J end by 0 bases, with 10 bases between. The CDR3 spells CAITREPSGNTIYF. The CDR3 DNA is TGTGCCATCACGAGGGAGCCCTCTGGAAACACCATATATTTT.

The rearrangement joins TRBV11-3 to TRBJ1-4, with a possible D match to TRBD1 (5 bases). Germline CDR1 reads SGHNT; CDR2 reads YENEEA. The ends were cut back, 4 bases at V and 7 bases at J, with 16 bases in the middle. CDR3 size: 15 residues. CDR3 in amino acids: CASSSGAWRFEKLFF. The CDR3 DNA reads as TGTGCCAGCAGCTCCGGGGCCTGGAGATTTGAAAAACTGTTTTTT. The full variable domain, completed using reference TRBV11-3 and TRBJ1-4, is EAGVVQSPRYKIIEKKQPVAFWCNPISGHNTLYWYLQNLGQGPELLIRYENEEAVDDSQLPKDRFSAERLKGVDSTLKIQPAELGDSAVYLCASSSGAWRFEKLFFGSGTQLSVL.

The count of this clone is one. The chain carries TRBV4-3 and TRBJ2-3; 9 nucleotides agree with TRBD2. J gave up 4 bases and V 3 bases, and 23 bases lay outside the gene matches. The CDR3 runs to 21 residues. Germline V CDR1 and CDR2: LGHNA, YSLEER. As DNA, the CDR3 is TGCGCCAGCAGCCACCCAGCGGAACTGGACCACAGGGCGGGAGGGGCAGATACGCAGTATTTT. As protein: CASSHPAELDHRAGGADTQYF.

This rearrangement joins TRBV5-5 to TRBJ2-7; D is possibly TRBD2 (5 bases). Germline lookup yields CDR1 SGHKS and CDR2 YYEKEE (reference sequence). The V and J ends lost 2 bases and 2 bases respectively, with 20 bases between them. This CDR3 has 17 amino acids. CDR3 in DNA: TGTGCCAGCAGCTTAAATGCGTCTCCAGGACTCACCTACGAGCAGTACTTC. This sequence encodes CASSLNASPGLTYEQYF.

CDR3 in amino acids: CMTRQGVWAFF. The CDR3 DNA is TGCATGACGAGACAGGGGGTTTGGGCTTTCTTT. This chain uses TRBV20-1 with TRBJ1-1, with 9 positions matching TRBD1. The CDR3 has 11 residues. CDR1 is DFQATT and CDR2 is SNEGSKA in the germline V gene (reference sequence).

In DNA form, the CDR3 reads TGTGCCAGCAGCGTAGGCGGACAGAGCTCTGGAAACACCATATATTTT. Residues: CASSVGGQSSGNTIYF. The chain carries TRBV9 and TRBJ1-3; D may be TRBD1 (6 bases). The CDR3 loop spans 16 amino acids. Germline assignment: CDR1 SGDLS and CDR2 YYNGEE. Trimming removed 0 bases at V and 0 bases at J, with 10 bases between.

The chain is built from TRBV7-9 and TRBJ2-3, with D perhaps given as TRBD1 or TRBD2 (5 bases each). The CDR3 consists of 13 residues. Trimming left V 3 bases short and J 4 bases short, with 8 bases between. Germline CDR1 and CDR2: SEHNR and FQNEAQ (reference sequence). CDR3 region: CASSFRGPDTQYF. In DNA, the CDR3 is TGTGCCAGCAGCTTCCGGGGCCCAGATACGCAGTATTTT.

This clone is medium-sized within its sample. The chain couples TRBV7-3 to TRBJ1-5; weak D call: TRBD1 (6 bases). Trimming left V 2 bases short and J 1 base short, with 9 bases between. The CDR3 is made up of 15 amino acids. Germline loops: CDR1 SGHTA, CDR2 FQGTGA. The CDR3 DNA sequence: TGTGCCAGCAGCTTATCAGGGGTCAGCAATCAGCCCCAGCATTTT. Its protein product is CASSLSGVSNQPQHF.

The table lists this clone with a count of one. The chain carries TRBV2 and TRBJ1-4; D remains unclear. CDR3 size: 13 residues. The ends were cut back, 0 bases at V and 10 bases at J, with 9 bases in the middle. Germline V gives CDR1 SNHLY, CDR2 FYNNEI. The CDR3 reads CASSEALHSKLFF. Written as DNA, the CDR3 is TGTGCCAGCAGTGAAGCGCTTCATTCAAAACTGTTTTTT.

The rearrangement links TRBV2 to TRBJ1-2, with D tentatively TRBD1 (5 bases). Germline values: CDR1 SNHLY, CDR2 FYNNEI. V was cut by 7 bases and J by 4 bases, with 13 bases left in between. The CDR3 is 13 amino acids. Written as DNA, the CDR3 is TGTGCCAGCAAAGACGGACAAATCTATGGCTACACCTTC. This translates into CASKDGQIYGYTF.

CDR3 DNA: TGTGCCAGCAGGATCCCGGGACTAGCGGACAATGAGCAGTTCTTC. It codes for CASRIPGLADNEQFF. V is TRBV6-5 and J is TRBJ2-1; 11 nucleotides line up with TRBD2. Germline V CDR1 and CDR2: MNHEY, SVGAGI. V shed 6 bases, J shed 5 bases, and the junction held 6 bases outside the gene matches. CDR3 length equals 15 residues.

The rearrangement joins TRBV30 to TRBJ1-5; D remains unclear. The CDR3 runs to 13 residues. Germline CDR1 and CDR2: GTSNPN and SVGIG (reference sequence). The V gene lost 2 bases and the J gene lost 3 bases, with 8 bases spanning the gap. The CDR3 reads CAWSRTTNQPQHF. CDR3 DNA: TGTGCCTGGAGTCGCACCACCAATCAGCCCCAGCATTTT.